This TCR beta chain was documented in a study of T-cell reconstitution after alpha-beta-depleted transplantation in children. The table lists this clonotype with many counts. The TCRbeta library incorporated unique molecular identifiers. One entry per CDR3 protein, called by TCRdb with MiXCR from the PCR reads. The sample contains 75,000 to 100,000 distinct CDR3 sequences, roughly 8% of which appear only once. CDR1 MNHEY and CDR2 SVGEGT come from the germline V gene. This CDR3 has 14 residues. V lost 2 bases and J lost 3, with 10 bases in between. The clonotype was recovered from a human donor who donated a stem cell graft to a child with congenital amegakaryocytic thrombocytopenia. The rearrangement uses TRBV6-2 or TRBV6-3 and TRBJ1-1; D uncertain. The sample consisted of PBMCs from the stem cell graft donor, taken from the stem cell graft. The CDR3 DNA reads as TGTGCCAGCAGTTACGTCGGTCTCGACACTGAAGCTTTCTTT. Translation gives CASSYVGLDTEAFF.